The following is a TCR beta chain sequence with its context. This clone's antigen is unknown. The input lacks base qualities; no much larger clone sits a single base away. Patients with a history of autoimmune disease or receiving systemic immunosuppression were excluded from the trial. In every dose cohort, peripheral blood was drawn for TCR sequencing at baseline, cycle 4 day 1, and cycle 7 day 1. Samples were obtained from an open-label, multicenter, first-in-human phase I dose-escalation trial of ivuxolimab. Adults with locally advanced or metastatic head and neck squamous cell, hepatocellular, melanoma or renal cell carcinoma were enrolled in the trial. Before TCR sequencing, CD4+ T cells and CD8+ T cells were sorted from peripheral blood as separate populations. For sequencing of the TCRbeta CDR3 region, genomic DNA was extracted from the sorted cells. TCRbeta CDR3 regions were sequenced using the immunoSEQ Assay. Not all clones reach the TCRdb copy of this immuneACCESS table, which keeps in-frame sequences only. Checked studies attribute under half of the gap to unresolved V genes and leave the rest unexplained. In all, the sample holds some 59,000 clones, and around 83% of those were seen once. The ten largest clonotypes hold 2.4% of the sample.

The data belong to a study of OX40 agonist ivuxolimab in advanced cancers. A note on the overall study: Ivuxolimab was a fully human IgG2 agonistic monoclonal antibody targeting the costimulatory receptor OX40 (CD134). Intravenous ivuxolimab was administered to patients every 2 weeks at six dose levels: 0.01, 0.1, 0.3, 1.5, 3 and 10 mg/kg. Of the approximately 50 dose-escalation patients, hepatocellular carcinoma was present in around 20, melanoma in roughly 15, renal cell carcinoma in 9 and head and neck cancer in 9. A male proportion of around 83% and a mean age of approximately 60 years, ranging from roughly 23 to 90, were recorded for the dose-escalation cohort. Patients were allowed to have had prior anti-PD-1, anti-PD-L1 or anti-CTLA-4 therapy, and more than 35% of the dose-escalation patients had been treated with checkpoint inhibitors. Partial responses occurred in three dose-escalation patients: two with cutaneous melanoma and one with hepatocellular carcinoma. The purpose of peripheral TCRbeta sequencing was to test whether ivuxolimab changed TCR sequence diversity and led to clonal T-cell expansion. The paper covers the monotherapy dose-escalation part of the phase I ivuxolimab trial, which included N ≈ 57 patients.

Relative to germline, V is missing 2 bases and J is missing 1 base, with 6 bases of the junction outside any gene match. Reading from cysteine to phenylalanine, the CDR3 counts 16 amino acids. Only the CDR3 part of the read is kept: 48 bases, read in frame from the first base. As encoded in the germline V gene, CDR1 is SGHVS while CDR2 is FQNEAQ. What the research found in general, with its limitations: Partial responders in the 0.1-3.0 mg/kg groups had among the lowest normalized peripheral clonal expansion, especially among CD8+ T cells. At doses of 0.1 to 3.0 mg/kg, clonal expansion of both CD4+ and CD8+ blood T cells was observed from baseline to week 6. After ivuxolimab, expanded clones were on average more numerous among CD8+ T cells than among CD4+ T cells. Low levels of normalized T-cell clonal expansion were also shown by some nonresponding patients. Which antigens the clonally expanded peripheral T cells were specific for was not determined.

This sequence was found in an adult with an advanced solid tumor such as melanoma, head and neck, liver or kidney cancer. Sequenced here: CD4+ or CD8+ T cells sorted from blood, sampled in a trial of the OX40 agonist ivuxolimab. The chain is encoded by TRBV7-8 joined to TRBJ2-7, with 9 middle bases fitting TRBD1. The nucleotides are TGTGCCAGCAGCTTAATGGTCGGGACAGGGTCCTACGAGCAGTACTTC. Protein translation: CASSLMVGTGSYEQYF. The full variable domain, completed from the reference TRBV7-8 and TRBJ2-7 proteins outside the CDR3, reads GAGVSQSPRYKVAKRGQDVALRCDPISGHVSLFWYQQALGQGPEFLTYFQNEAQLDKSGLPSDRFFAERPEGSVSTLKIQRTQQEDSAVYLCASSLMVGTGSYEQYFGPGTRLTVT.